Listed below are T cell receptor beta chains from one sample, sequenced in a study of T cells in Graves' hyperthyroidism and ophthalmopathy. One entry per CDR3 protein, called by TCRdb with MiXCR from the multiplex PCR reads. This sample has about half a million distinct CDR3 sequences, with around a fifth found just once. The sample taken for sequencing was blood. These receptors all come from a woman between 65 and 79 years old with Graves' ophthalmopathy. Both conserved end residues are part of each CDR3. D genes are given only for firm matches. Clone size is not always given. Where it is, it says once, few, many or a class for expanded clones.

V,J,D,size,CDR3,DNA
TRBV5-1,TRBJ2-7,TRBD1,few,CASSLQTGVRDEQYF,TGCGCCAGCAGCTTGCAGACAGGGGTTAGAGACGAGCAGTACTTC
TRBV4-1,TRBJ1-1,NA,few,CASSHYPGSEAFF,TGCGCCAGCAGTCACTATCCGGGCTCTGAAGCTTTCTTT
TRBV18,TRBJ2-3,NA,NA,CASSTPGDTQYF,TGTGCCAGCTCGACTCCAGGGGATACGCAGTATTTT
TRBV15,TRBJ2-1,TRBD2,few,CATEPIGLAGVNEQFF,TGTGCCACCGAACCTATTGGGCTAGCGGGAGTAAATGAGCAGTTCTTC
TRBV28,TRBJ2-7,TRBD2,NA,CASSFPKRGSLYGQYF,TGTGCCAGCAGTTTCCCAAAGCGGGGTAGTTTATACGGGCAGTACTTC
TRBV5-5,TRBJ2-5,NA,NA,CASSLGQVRTQYF,TGTGCCAGCAGCTTGGGACAGGTCCGGACCCAGTACTTC
TRBV10-1,TRBJ2-5,NA,few,CASSEGRVAETQYF,TGCGCCAGCAGTGAGGGCAGGGTAGCAGAGACCCAGTACTTC
TRBV10-2,TRBJ2-2,TRBD2,few,CASRTSGRAGELFF,TGCGCCAGCAGGACTAGCGGGAGGGCCGGGGAGCTGTTTTTT
TRBV24-1,TRBJ2-1,NA,NA,CATSGLGTNEQFF,TGTGCCACCAGTGGTTTGGGGACCAATGAGCAGTTCTTC
TRBV15,TRBJ2-7,NA,few,CATSRVGSRYYEQYF,TGTGCCACCAGCAGAGTCGGGTCCCGATACTACGAGCAGTACTTC
TRBV20-1,TRBJ1-5,TRBD1,NA,CSATTGGEQPQHF,TGCAGTGCTACTACAGGGGGCGAACAGCCCCAGCATTTT
TRBV6-1,TRBJ2-1,NA,NA,CASTGVNEQFF,TGTGCCAGCACAGGGGTCAATGAGCAGTTCTTC
TRBV7-3,TRBJ1-5,NA,NA,CASSLLGGGPQHF,TGCGCCAGCAGCTTATTAGGGGGAGGGCCCCAGCATTTT
TRBV27,TRBJ2-3,NA,NA,CASSLLGGGGTDTQYF,TGTGCCAGCAGTTTATTAGGCGGAGGGGGCACAGATACGCAGTATTTT
TRBV6-1,TRBJ2-4,NA,NA,CASSTGTFIQYF,TGTGCCAGCAGTACCGGGACATTTATTCAGTACTTC
TRBV12-3/TRBV12-4,TRBJ2-3,NA,NA,CASRSSAYSSTDTQYF,TGTGCCAGCAGATCTTCGGCCTACTCTAGCACAGATACGCAGTATTTT
TRBV29-1,TRBJ2-3,TRBD1,few,CSVEGTGFSDTQYF,TGCAGCGTTGAAGGGACAGGGTTTTCAGATACGCAGTATTTT
TRBV28,TRBJ1-2,NA,NA,CASTTQAFYGYTF,TGTGCCAGCACCACTCAAGCTTTCTATGGCTACACCTTC
TRBV6-5,TRBJ1-2,NA,few,CASSYSGGDGYGYTF,TGTGCCAGCAGTTACTCTGGGGGAGACGGCTATGGCTACACCTTC
TRBV5-1,TRBJ2-1,NA,few,CASSLLGVWVSDEQFF,TGCGCCAGCAGCCTGCTGGGGGTTTGGGTTAGCGATGAGCAGTTCTTC
TRBV30,TRBJ2-7,TRBD1,many,CAWNQGVGYEQYF,TGTGCCTGGAATCAGGGGGTCGGATACGAGCAGTACTTC
TRBV28,TRBJ2-6,NA,many,CASSLAGTGANVLTF,TGTGCCAGCAGTTTGGCCGGGACCGGGGCCAACGTCCTGACTTTC
TRBV20-1,TRBJ2-4,TRBD1,NA,CSAGGTGGVENIQYF,TGCAGTGCTGGCGGGACAGGGGGAGTGGAAAACATTCAGTACTTC
TRBV19,TRBJ2-4,NA,NA,CASRRSAENIQYF,TGTGCCAGTAGACGGTCCGCGGAAAACATTCAGTACTTC
TRBV24-1,TRBJ2-7,NA,NA,CATSALEGKQYF,TGTGCCACCAGTGCCCTGGAGGGTAAGCAGTACTTC
TRBV2,TRBJ2-1,NA,many,CASSEDSAPYNEQFF,TGTGCCAGCAGTGAAGATAGCGCCCCCTACAATGAGCAGTTCTTC